This T cell receptor (beta chain) was documented in a study of blood T cell repertoires in COVID-19. Study-wide background: COVID-19 samples, acute and convalescent, were from the United States, Italy and Spain.

Using immunoSEQ multiplex PCR, the repertoire was profiled, and TCRdb retains in-frame clones only, with some absent. This table holds 140,000 to 150,000 clones, around nine tenths found once. Trimming took off 1 base at V and 6 bases at J, with 6 bases between the two ends. Germline-derived CDR1 and CDR2 are KGHSH and LQKENI. CDR3 length: 12 amino acids. Sequences were obtained from peripheral blood. This clonotype originated in a man aged 55 to 69 with active or convalescent COVID-19. V usage is TRBV18 and J usage is TRBJ1-1; D unresolved. CDR3 residues: CASSPRSSEAFF. DNA of the CDR3: TGTGCCAGCTCACCACGTTCGTCTGAAGCTTTCTTT.